This TCR beta chain comes out of a study of shared clonotypes between healthy human individuals. The CDR3 covers 16 residues. Trimming shortened V by 4 bases and J by 0 bases, and 15 bases separated the two germline ends. Germline lookup yields CDR1 SGHNT and CDR2 YYREEE (reference sequence). This clone was found once. Profiled with immunoSEQ multiplex PCR; TCRdb holds only in-frame clones, not every one. Counted here are approximately 1.5 million clones, 95% to 99% occurring once; the ten biggest clones make up 0.4% to 0.45%. This TCR was recovered from a young man in good health. V gene TRBV5-4 combines with J gene TRBJ2-3, with a tentative D call TRBD2 (5 bases). The sample consisted of naive CD4+ T cells sorted from blood. Subset reported: CD45RA+ positively selected. As DNA, the CDR3 is TGTGCCAGCAGCCCGGTCGGGGTGGCTAGCACAGATACGCAGTATTTT. Translating it yields CASSPVGVASTDTQYF.